This is a list of T cell receptor beta chains from one sample in a study of CD8 T cells in ankylosing spondylitis. In TCRdb, the 5' RACE reads were re-called with MiXCR into one record per CDR3 protein. The table includes 200,000 to 250,000 distinct CDR3 sequences, roughly a tenth detected once. Sequencing used blood, either unsorted or a sorted T cell fraction (not recorded which). The receptors were gathered from a male donor with ankylosing spondylitis or in good health (not recorded which). Each CDR3 is given with its conserved first and last residue. D genes are given only for firm matches. Clone sizes are given selectively: once, few, many, or a class where the clone is expanded.

14 | - | many | TRBJ2-5 | TRBV5-1 | CASHGGGAQETQYF | TGCGCCAGCCACGGCGGAGGGGCCCAAGAGACCCAGTACTTC
13 | TRBD1 | many | TRBJ2-7 | TRBV29-1 | CSVDGTGSGEQYF | TGCAGCGTTGACGGGACAGGTTCTGGCGAGCAGTACTTC
14 | TRBD1 | many | TRBJ1-1 | TRBV2 | CASSVGDRDTEAFF | TGTGCCAGCAGTGTGGGGGACAGAGACACTGAAGCTTTCTTT
13 | - | many | TRBJ2-5 | TRBV3-1 | CASSQDRRETQYF | TGTGCCAGCAGCCAAGATCGGAGGGAGACCCAGTACTTC
14 | TRBD2 | many | TRBJ2-7 | TRBV9 | CASSVPAGTYEQYF | TGTGCCAGCAGCGTCCCAGCGGGGACCTACGAGCAGTACTTC
14 | - | many | TRBJ2-7 | TRBV29-1 | CSVSGTQGRYEQYF | TGCAGCGTTTCAGGGACCCAGGGGAGGTACGAGCAGTACTTC
15 | - | few | TRBJ2-7 | TRBV7-9 | CASSPHVGEAYEQYF | TGTGCCAGCAGCCCCCATGTGGGGGAGGCCTACGAGCAGTACTTC
15 | TRBD2 | many | TRBJ2-5 | TRBV12-3/TRBV12-4 | CASSSGTSDLQTQYF | TGTGCCAGCAGTTCCGGGACTAGCGATTTACAGACCCAGTACTTC
15 | - | many | TRBJ2-1 | TRBV15 | CATSRARGVGNEQFF | TGTGCCACCAGCAGAGCTCGGGGCGTGGGGAATGAGCAGTTCTTC
15 | - | many | TRBJ1-5 | TRBV5-1 | CASSLGVGGNQPQHF | TGCGCCAGCAGCTTGGGTGTAGGGGGTAATCAGCCCCAGCATTTT
17 | TRBD1 | few | TRBJ1-2 | TRBV5-1 | CASSLALRGGGFSGYTF | TGCGCCAGCAGCTTGGCCCTAAGGGGAGGGGGCTTCAGTGGCTACACCTTC
15 | TRBD1 | - | TRBJ1-5 | TRBV19 | CASSVGTGGNQPQHF | TGTGCCAGTAGTGTGGGGACAGGGGGGAATCAGCCCCAGCATTTT
15 | - | many | TRBJ1-5 | TRBV3-1 | CASSQDINMNQPQHF | TGTGCCAGCAGCCAAGATATCAACATGAATCAGCCCCAGCATTTT
14 | TRBD2 | many | TRBJ2-1 | TRBV3-1 | CASRLAGGEAEQFF | TGTGCCAGCCGACTAGCGGGAGGTGAGGCTGAGCAGTTCTTC
13 | - | many | TRBJ1-2 | TRBV20-1 | CSARIRANYGYTF | TGCAGTGCTAGGATCAGGGCTAACTATGGCTACACCTTC
14 | - | few | TRBJ2-1 | TRBV5-1 | CASSSAIAHNEQFF | TGCGCCAGCAGCTCGGCAATTGCCCACAATGAGCAGTTCTTC
16 | - | many | TRBJ2-5 | TRBV5-1 | CASSLEGDPTTSAQYF | TGCGCCAGCAGCTTGGAGGGGGACCCTACTACTTCGGCCCAGTACTTC
12 | - | many | TRBJ1-2 | TRBV25-1 | CASSTGTWGYTF | TGTGCCAGCAGCACAGGGACTTGGGGCTACACCTTC
17 | TRBD1 | many | TRBJ2-6 | TRBV5-1 | CASSLRTGNSGANVLTF | TGCGCCAGCAGCTTAAGGACAGGGAATTCTGGGGCCAACGTCCTGACTTTC
11 | - | few | TRBJ2-1 | TRBV11-2 | CASSFMSEQFF | TGTGCCAGCAGCTTTATGAGTGAGCAGTTCTTC
14 | TRBD2 | - | TRBJ2-5 | TRBV2 | CASSVTASGGTQYF | TGTGCCAGCAGTGTTACGGCTAGCGGGGGGACCCAGTACTTC
14 | TRBD1 | few | TRBJ1-2 | TRBV19 | CASSGTGINYGYTF | TGTGCCAGTAGCGGGACAGGCATCAACTATGGCTACACCTTC
15 | TRBD1 | - | TRBJ2-7 | TRBV15 | CATSRDGTGDYEQYF | TGTGCCACCAGCAGAGATGGGACAGGCGACTACGAGCAGTACTTC
16 | - | few | TRBJ2-3 | TRBV20-1 | CSASLARGGSTDTQYF | TGCAGTGCTAGTCTCGCGAGAGGAGGGAGCACAGATACGCAGTATTTT
11 | - | - | TRBJ2-5 | TRBV10-3 | CAISETSTQYF | TGTGCCATCAGTGAGACATCGACCCAGTACTTC
15 | - | many | TRBJ2-2 | TRBV5-1 | CASSLSQAGTGELFF | TGCGCCAGCAGCTTGTCTCAGGCTGGGACCGGGGAGCTGTTTTTT
16 | - | - | TRBJ2-2 | TRBV20-1 | CSARALGTPSTGELFF | TGCAGTGCTAGGGCTCTGGGCACCCCAAGCACCGGGGAGCTGTTTTTT
13 | - | few | TRBJ2-1 | TRBV19 | CASTGTDLNEQFF | TGTGCCAGTACCGGGACCGACCTTAATGAGCAGTTCTTC
16 | - | many | TRBJ2-2 | TRBV10-3 | CAISGSASTNTGELFF | TGTGCCATCAGTGGTTCGGCCAGCACGAACACCGGGGAGCTGTTTTTT
10 | - | few | TRBJ2-2 | TRBV19 | CATSSGELFF | TGTGCCACTTCCTCCGGGGAGCTGTTTTTT
18 | TRBD2 | many | TRBJ2-1 | TRBV4-2 | CASSQDGTSGRVVHEQFF | TGTGCCAGCAGCCAAGACGGGACTAGCGGGAGGGTGGTCCATGAGCAGTTCTTC
12 | - | many | TRBJ2-3 | TRBV5-1 | CASSFGIDTQYF | TGCGCCAGCTCTTTCGGGATAGATACGCAGTATTTT
15 | - | few | TRBJ1-2 | TRBV12-3/TRBV12-4 | CASSLSGGADYGYTF | TGTGCCAGCAGTTTAAGTGGGGGCGCCGACTATGGCTACACCTTC
13 | - | many | TRBJ2-2 | TRBV7-9 | CASSGPGPGELFF | TGTGCCAGCAGCGGACCCGGGCCCGGGGAGCTGTTTTTT
15 | - | many | TRBJ2-7 | TRBV6-1 | CASSGSAGPAYEQYF | TGTGCCAGTTCAGGTTCAGCGGGCCCTGCCTACGAGCAGTACTTC
20 | TRBD2 | many | TRBJ2-1 | TRBV6-4 | CASSDPSSGRFRGRYNEQFF | TGTGCCAGCAGTGACCCCTCTAGCGGGAGATTTAGGGGGAGGTACAATGAGCAGTTCTTC
16 | TRBD1 | few | TRBJ2-7 | TRBV3-1 | CASSQGVGGIGYEQYF | TGTGCCAGCAGCCAAGGGGTAGGGGGCATTGGCTACGAGCAGTACTTC
14 | TRBD2 | many | TRBJ2-5 | TRBV20-1 | CSARDARRGETQYF | TGCAGTGCTAGAGATGCGAGGCGGGGGGAGACCCAGTACTTC
15 | - | many | TRBJ2-3 | TRBV6-5 | CASSYAIAAPGTQYF | TGTGCCAGCAGTTACGCGATAGCGGCCCCCGGTACGCAGTATTTT
13 | - | many | TRBJ1-1 | TRBV20-1 | CSARGTGKEEAFF | TGCAGTGCTAGAGGGACGGGGAAGGAGGAAGCTTTCTTT
12 | - | - | TRBJ2-5 | TRBV18 | CASSNLRETQYF | TGTGCCAGCTCGAACCTTAGAGAGACCCAGTACTTC
14 | - | few | TRBJ1-2 | TRBV12-3/TRBV12-4 | CASSLTEYNYGYTF | TGTGCCAGCAGTTTAACCGAATACAACTATGGCTACACCTTC
17 | - | many | TRBJ2-7 | TRBV15 | CATSRDFSKSWVYEQYF | TGTGCCACCAGCAGAGATTTCAGTAAATCCTGGGTCTACGAGCAGTACTTC
13 | - | many | TRBJ2-7 | TRBV9 | CASSPADYYEQYF | TGTGCCAGCAGCCCCGCTGATTACTACGAGCAGTACTTC